Below, 30 T cell receptor beta chains from the same sample are listed, as sequenced in a study of blood T cell repertoires in COVID-19. Here immunoSEQ multiplex PCR was the method, and the copy in TCRdb shows in-frame clones only, minus some. Of around 130,000 clones detected, approximately 80% appear once; the ten largest clones hold around 17%. Material for sequencing was peripheral blood. Receptors originate from a woman between 50 and 59 years old with acute or convalescent COVID-19.

The chain is built from TRBV6-5 and TRBJ1-2; perhaps TRBD1 as D (5 bases). The CDR3 extends over 13 amino acids. V was cut by 0 bases and J by 7 bases, with 9 bases left in between. CDR1 is MNHEY and CDR2 is SVGAGI in the germline V gene. Here the CDR3 DNA reads TGTGCCAGCAGTTACTCGGCAGGGCGTGGCTACACCTTC. Translated: CASSYSAGRGYTF.

The V and J genes are TRBV7-9 and TRBJ2-1; 7 bases are shared with TRBD1. This CDR3 is built from 12 residues. Germline lookup yields CDR1 SEHNR and CDR2 FQNEAQ (reference sequence). Losses at the gene ends were 5 bases for V and 7 bases for J; bases not matched to a gene: 2. CDR3: CASSPQGNEQFF. The CDR3 DNA reads as TGTGCCAGCAGCCCACAGGGGAATGAGCAGTTCTTC. Combining the CDR3 with reference TRBV7-9 and TRBJ2-1 gives the whole variable domain DTGVSQNPRHKITKRGQNVTFRCDPISEHNRLYWYRQTLGQGPEFLTYFQNEAQLEKSRLLSDRFSAERPKGSFSTLEIQRTEQGDSAMYLCASSPQGNEQFFGPGTRLTVL.

This rearrangement joins TRBV9 to TRBJ1-1; 8 bases line up with TRBD1. V lost 2 bases to trimming and J lost 0 bases; unmatched junction nucleotides: 6. This CDR3 is 16 amino acids long. CDR1 SGDLS and CDR2 YYNGEE come from the germline V gene. This CDR3 is CASSVTGGIMNTEAFF. CDR3 in DNA: TGTGCCAGCAGCGTTACAGGGGGGATCATGAACACTGAAGCTTTCTTT.

This clone has only a few counts. The chain carries TRBV5-5 and TRBJ2-3; a possible D gene is TRBD1 (5 bases). V was clipped by 2 bases and J by 6 bases, with 16 bases between them. CDR1 and CDR2 from the germline V gene are SGHKS and YYEKEE (reference sequence). The CDR3 is made up of 15 amino acids. DNA of the CDR3: TGTGCCAGCAGCTTTAGTGGGGCTTTTGCTGATACGCAGTATTTT. The encoded protein is CASSFSGAFADTQYF. Using reference TRBV5-5 and TRBJ2-3 for the parts outside the CDR3, the full variable domain is DAGVTQSPTHLIKTRGQQVTLRCSPISGHKSVSWYQQVLGQGPQFIFQYYEKEERGRGNFPDRFSARQFPNYSSELNVNALLLGDSALYLCASSFSGAFADTQYFGPGTRLTVL.

V gene TRBV13 combines with J gene TRBJ1-2; 7 positions match TRBD1. The CDR3 spans 14 residues. Germline V gives CDR1 PRHDT, CDR2 FYEKMQ (reference sequence). The ends lost 0 bases at V and 2 bases at J; junction bases unmatched: 0. The chain's CDR3 is CASSLGRGNYGYTF. The CDR3 DNA is TGTGCCAGCAGCTTAGGCAGGGGGAACTATGGCTACACCTTC. The full variable domain, completed using reference TRBV13 and TRBJ1-2, is AAGVIQSPRHLIKEKRETATLKCYPIPRHDTVYWYQQGPGQDPQFLISFYEKMQSDKGSIPDRFSAQQFSDYHSELNMSSLELGDSALYFCASSLGRGNYGYTFGSGTRLTVV.

This sequence joins TRBV30 and TRBJ1-5; D remains ambiguous. In germline, CDR1 is GTSNPN, CDR2 SVGIG (reference sequence). The V end was cut by 0 bases, the J end by 3 bases, with 9 bases between. This CDR3 comprises 14 residues. CDR3 protein: CAWSVGGINQPQHF. In DNA, the CDR3 is TGTGCCTGGAGTGTAGGAGGGATCAATCAGCCCCAGCATTTT.

This chain connects TRBV25-1 to TRBJ1-6; D remains unclear. In germline, CDR1 is MGHDK, CDR2 SYGVNS. The CDR3 covers 15 residues. V lost 6 bases and J 0 bases, leaving 9 bases between the germline ends. The CDR3 protein is CASREDDSYNSPLHF. CDR3 nucleotides: TGTGCCAGCAGGGAGGACGACTCCTATAATTCACCCCTCCACTTT.

There are a few counts of this clone. Written as DNA, the CDR3 is TGTGCCAGCAATTGGGGGGGAGTATACGAGCAGTACTTC. Its protein is CASNWGGVYEQYF. This chain connects TRBV28 to TRBJ2-7; 7 nucleotides agree with TRBD2. Germline trimming cut 7 bases from V and 4 bases from J; bases unmatched to any gene: 7. The CDR3 contains 13 residues. CDR1 is MDHEN and CDR2 is SYDVKM in the germline V gene.

V gene TRBV11-2 combines with J gene TRBJ1-5; tentatively, D is TRBD1 (5 bases). CDR1 is SGHAT and CDR2 is FQNNGV in the germline V gene. The CDR3 covers 15 residues. V was shortened by 1 base and J by 0 bases, with 7 bases between the two germline ends. CDR3 loop: CASSLGQHSNQPQHF. The CDR3 region has the DNA TGTGCCAGCAGCTTAGGACAGCATAGCAATCAGCCCCAGCATTTT.

This clone was detected once. The CDR3 DNA sequence: TGTGCCAGCTCACCACCGGGACTAGTCACAGATACGCAGTATTTT. This gives the protein CASSPPGLVTDTQYF. V and J are TRBV18 and TRBJ2-3; 8 bases are a match to TRBD2. V trimming: 0 bases; J trimming: 2 bases; junction bases outside the gene matches: 1. The CDR3 consists of 15 residues. CDR1 is KGHSH, CDR2 LQKENI, per germline.

The V and J genes are TRBV19 and TRBJ1-1; D gene uncertain. This CDR3 has 13 amino acids. The germline CDR1 and CDR2 sequences are LNHDA and SQIVND (reference sequence). Trimming stripped 10 bases from V and 0 bases from J, with 12 bases between. The CDR3 is CATEGGMNTEAFF. The CDR3 nucleotides read TGTGCCACCGAGGGCGGTATGAACACTGAAGCTTTCTTT.

The chain is built from TRBV6-5 and TRBJ2-1; TRBD1 is a possible D gene (6 bases). V lost 2 bases to trimming and J lost 2 bases, with 13 bases between them. This CDR3 region has 16 residues. CDR1 is MNHEY, CDR2 SVGAGI, per germline. The CDR3 DNA is TGTGCCAGCAGTTACCGGGGACAACTCACCTACAATGAGCAGTTCTTC. Encoded protein: CASSYRGQLTYNEQFF.

V usage is TRBV6-5 and J usage is TRBJ1-5, with 9 bases aligning to TRBD1. CDR3 size: 14 residues. Germline assignment: CDR1 MNHEY and CDR2 SVGAGI. V dropped 6 bases and J dropped 2; count of bases not matched to a gene: 2. CDR3 sequence (DNA): TGTGCCAGCAGCCGGACAGGGGGCAATCAGCCCCAGCATTTT. This codes for CASSRTGGNQPQHF.

The chain is built from TRBV12-3 or TRBV12-4 and TRBJ1-1; TRBD1 is a possible D gene (6 bases). CDR3 size: 13 residues. Trimming shortened V by 6 bases and J by 6 bases, and 14 bases separated the two germline ends. CDR3 loop: CASSVQGFPEAFF. For the CDR3, the DNA is TGTGCCAGCAGCGTACAGGGTTTCCCTGAAGCTTTCTTT.

The gene calls are TRBV5-1 and TRBJ1-4; the match to TRBD1 covers 7 bases. The CDR3 runs 15 residues. Looked up from germline, CDR1 is SGHRS and CDR2 is YFSETQ. The V segment lost 1 base and the J segment 7 bases; nucleotides outside the gene matches: 7. The CDR3 region has the DNA TGCGCCAGCAGCTTGCAAGGGACAGTCACTGAAAAACTGTTTTTT. It yields the protein CASSLQGTVTEKLFF. The full variable domain, its missing parts supplied by reference TRBV5-1 and TRBJ1-4, is KAGVTQTPRYLIKTRGQQVTLSCSPISGHRSVSWYQQTPGQGLQFLFEYFSETQRNKGNFPGRFSGRQFSNSRSEMNVSTLELGDSALYLCASSLQGTVTEKLFFGSGTQLSVL.

The genes are TRBV5-4 and TRBJ2-7, with D possibly being TRBD1 (5 bases). The ends were cut back, 6 bases at V and 2 bases at J, with 15 bases in the middle. The CDR3 has 14 amino acids. CDR1 SGHNT and CDR2 YYREEE come from the germline V gene (reference sequence). The CDR3 spells CASTNPQVPYEQYF. The CDR3 nucleotides read TGTGCCAGCACCAATCCACAGGTGCCCTACGAGCAGTACTTC.

V gene TRBV5-1 combines with J gene TRBJ1-5; TRBD1 agrees at 7 bases. The CDR3 loop spans 15 amino acids. Losses at the gene ends were 4 bases for V and 1 base for J; bases not matched to a gene: 5. CDR1 and CDR2 (germline): SGHRS, YFSETQ. CDR3 in amino acids: CASSKTGISNQPQHF. Here the CDR3 DNA reads TGCGCCAGCAGCAAGACAGGGATAAGCAATCAGCCCCAGCATTTT. Variable domain in full (rest from reference TRBV5-1 and TRBJ1-5): KAGVTQTPRYLIKTRGQQVTLSCSPISGHRSVSWYQQTPGQGLQFLFEYFSETQRNKGNFPGRFSGRQFSNSRSEMNVSTLELGDSALYLCASSKTGISNQPQHFGDGTRLSIL.

The chain recombines TRBV9 with TRBJ2-2, with 9 bases that match TRBD1. The germline gives CDR1 SGDLS, CDR2 YYNGEE. The V and J ends lost 5 bases and 0 bases, in that order; junction bases with no gene match: 8. The CDR3 loop spans 17 amino acids. The CDR3 reads CASSTTGGHANTGELFF. The CDR3 DNA sequence: TGTGCCAGCAGTACGACAGGGGGACACGCGAACACCGGGGAGCTGTTTTTT.

This clone was detected only once. The chain carries TRBV5-1 and TRBJ2-3; D possibly corresponds to TRBD2 (5 bases). Germline values: CDR1 SGHRS, CDR2 YFSETQ. The CDR3 contains 17 residues. Trimming took 4 bases from V and 0 from J, leaving 18 bases between them. CDR3 loop: CASSPNRLLASTDTQYF. DNA of the CDR3: TGCGCCAGCAGCCCCAATCGCCTCCTAGCAAGCACAGATACGCAGTATTTT.

The CDR3 nucleotides read TGCGCCAGCAGCCCGCGGACGGCGGGGGATACGCAGTATTTT. Its protein is CASSPRTAGDTQYF. The chain has TRBV4-1 and TRBJ2-3, with D maybe TRBD2 (6 bases). This CDR3 has 14 amino acids. Per germline, CDR1 MGHRA and CDR2 YSYEKL. V lost 4 bases and J 6 bases, leaving 14 bases between the germline ends.

This chain joins TRBV5-4 and TRBJ2-1; D is possibly TRBD2 (5 bases). CDR1 and CDR2 from the germline V gene are SGHNT and YYREEE (reference sequence). Between the trimmed V and J ends, which lost 2 bases and 0 bases, there was a span of 6 bases. The CDR3 contains 14 residues. For the CDR3, the DNA is TGTGCCAGCAGCTTCGGAGGCTCCTACAATGAGCAGTTCTTC. It yields the protein CASSFGGSYNEQFF. Using reference TRBV5-4 and TRBJ2-1 for the parts outside the CDR3, the full variable domain is ETGVTQSPTHLIKTRGQQVTLRCSSQSGHNTVSWYQQALGQGPQFIFQYYREEENGRGNFPPRFSGLQFPNYSSELNVNALELDDSALYLCASSFGGSYNEQFFGPGTRLTVL.

This chain uses TRBV10-3 with TRBJ1-3; no firm D call. From germline, CDR1 is ENHRY and CDR2 SYGVKD. Trimming shortened V by 4 bases and J by 4 bases, and 5 bases separated the two germline ends. CDR3 size: 12 residues. In DNA form, the CDR3 reads TGTGCCATCAGTGTAAAAGGAAACACCATATATTTT. This sequence encodes CAISVKGNTIYF.

The chain links TRBV4-1 to TRBJ2-1, with TRBD2 matching over 12 bases. Germline V gene data show CDR1 as MGHRA and CDR2 as YSYEKL. The junction had 2 bases not matched to a gene; V was cut back by 5 bases and J by 6 bases. This CDR3 contains 14 residues. This CDR3 reads CASSWTSGTNEQFF. The CDR3, as DNA: TGCGCCAGCAGCTGGACTAGCGGGACCAATGAGCAGTTCTTC.

V gene TRBV7-2 combines with J gene TRBJ2-7, with a weak D call TRBD1 (5 bases). The CDR3 is 15 amino acids. The V end lost 1 base, the J end lost 0 bases, and 10 bases lay between the germline ends. Looked up from germline, CDR1 is SGHTA and CDR2 is FQGNSA. The CDR3 DNA sequence: TGTGCCAGCAGCTTAGGGCAGGGCAGCTCCTACGAGCAGTACTTC. Amino acids: CASSLGQGSSYEQYF.

Comment on this clone: It is unclear where the CDR3 begins or ends on the DNA, so no DNA is shown, and the CDR3 is as TCRdb lists it. The chain combines TRBV1 with TRBJ2-3; the tabulated D call, TRBD2, remains unverified against the DNA. TRBV1 is reported as a pseudogene. The CDR3 spans 16 residues, counting both ends. The CDR3: CTSSQPVGSGADTQYF.

The gene calls are TRBV29-1 and TRBJ1-2; 10 bases agree with TRBD1. Germline CDR1 reads SQVTM; CDR2 reads ANQGSEA. V trimming: 1 base; J trimming: 3 bases; junction bases outside the gene matches: 5. The CDR3 contains 15 residues. Written as DNA, the CDR3 is TGCAGCGTTGAAGTGGGGGGACAGGGGTACTATGGCTACACCTTC. It translates to CSVEVGGQGYYGYTF. Using reference TRBV29-1 and TRBJ1-2 for the parts outside the CDR3, the full variable domain is SAVISQKPSRDICQRGTSLTIQCQVDSQVTMMFWYRQQPGQSLTLIATANQGSEATYESGFVIDKFPISRPNLTFSTLTVSNMSPEDSSIYLCSVEVGGQGYYGYTFGSGTRLTVV.

This clone occurred a few times. The rearrangement links TRBV18 to TRBJ1-2; 8 bases agree with TRBD1. The V and J ends lost 2 bases and 3 bases, in that order; junction bases with no gene match: 5. Germline V gene sequence: CDR1 KGHSH, CDR2 LQKENI. CDR3 size: 15 residues. Here the CDR3 reads CASSPGSGGDYGYTF. The CDR3 coding sequence is TGTGCCAGCTCACCAGGCTCAGGGGGCGACTATGGCTACACCTTC.

V is TRBV6-2 or TRBV6-3 and J is TRBJ2-5; 9 bases are shared with TRBD2. Germline V gives CDR1 MNHEY, CDR2 SVGEGT. J gave up 2 bases and V 4 bases, and 5 bases lay outside the gene matches. The CDR3 extends over 15 amino acids. CDR3 protein: CASSFLAGNQETQYF. In nucleotides, the CDR3 is TGTGCCAGCAGTTTCCTAGCGGGAAATCAAGAGACCCAGTACTTC.

In this sample, this clone turned up a few times. J is TRBJ2-3 and V is TRBV5-4; 15 positions match TRBD2. The germline CDR1 and CDR2 sequences are SGHNT and YYREEE (reference sequence). V dropped 5 bases and J dropped 1; count of bases not matched to a gene: 8. The CDR3 has 18 residues. The CDR3 loop is CASSSGLAGGFRTDTQYF. The DNA of the CDR3 is TGTGCCAGCAGTTCTGGACTAGCGGGGGGGTTTCGCACAGATACGCAGTATTTT.

This sequence joins TRBV29-1 and TRBJ2-1, with TRBD2 matching over 8 bases. The germline gives CDR1 SQVTM, CDR2 ANQGSEA. This CDR3 has 14 amino acids. V lost 4 bases to trimming and J lost 9 bases; unmatched junction nucleotides: 11. As DNA, the CDR3 is TGCAGCGTTGGGTCGGGGGGGCCGGTGGGTGAGCAGTTCTTC. This codes for CSVGSGGPVGEQFF.